This T cell receptor beta chain was captured by sequencing in a study of T cells in Graves' hyperthyroidism and ophthalmopathy. Germline loops: CDR1 LNHNV, CDR2 YYDKDF (reference sequence). The V end lost 0 bases, the J end lost 4 bases, and 9 bases lay between the germline ends. This CDR3 has 14 residues. This clonotype appeared many times. The TCR beta CDR3 regions underwent amplification using RNA transcripts as the source. First-round RT-PCR with HTBI primers amplified the TCR CDR3 region. TCRdb analysed the multiplex PCR reads with MiXCR anew, one entry per CDR3 protein. This sample carries 500,000 to 600,000 distinct CDR3 sequences, roughly 17% of them seen once, and the ten largest clones take 15% to 20%.

The TCR originated in a woman under 30 with Graves' hyperthyroidism. The genes are TRBV15 and TRBJ2-5; D remains ambiguous. The sample taken for sequencing was blood. DNA for the CDR3: TGTGCCACCAGCAGAGATCGCGTCTTAGAGACCCAGTACTTC. As protein: CATSRDRVLETQYF.